The rows below give T cell receptor beta chains drawn from one sample of a study of cytomegalovirus exposure and HLA in healthy donors. Some clones are missing from TCRdb's copy, which holds only in-frame ones; the method was immunoSEQ multiplex PCR. Counted here are tens of thousands of clones, around four fifths occurring once; the ten biggest clones make up 2.5% to 3%. The sequenced material came from PBMCs. The receptors were gathered from a man aged 25 to 40 in good health and CMV-seronegative. The CDR3 runs from the conserved cysteine through the conserved F or W. The D gene is left open where the match is weak. Not every row has a clone size; where given, it reads once, few, many or a size class.

-	TRBV7-3	TRBJ1-3	-	CASSSGLGANGNTIYF	TGTGCCAGCAGCTCCGGTTTGGGGGCGAATGGAAACACCATATATTTT
-	TRBV7-3	TRBJ1-2	-	CASTFRGTRVYGYTF	TGTGCCAGCACCTTTCGGGGGACGAGAGTCTATGGCTACACCTTC
few	TRBV5-1	TRBJ2-5	-	CASSFGETQYF	TGCGCCAGCAGCTTCGGGGAGACCCAGTACTTC
-	TRBV6-1	TRBJ1-1	TRBD1	CASRGGGGVGAFF	TGTGCCAGCAGAGGGGGCGGCGGGGTGGGTGCTTTCTTT
few	TRBV27	TRBJ1-5	-	CASSHWGGQPQHF	TGTGCCAGCAGTCACTGGGGGGGTCAGCCCCAGCATTTT
once	TRBV6-5	TRBJ1-1	TRBD1	CASSYITGANTEAFF	TGTGCCAGCAGTTACATCACAGGGGCCAACACTGAAGCTTTCTTT
-	TRBV18	TRBJ1-3	-	CASSPAAGFSGNTIYF	TGTGCCAGCTCACCTGCCGCAGGCTTCTCTGGAAACACCATATATTTT
-	TRBV29-1	TRBJ2-3	-	CSVLPGDTDTQYF	TGCAGCGTCCTCCCGGGGGACACAGATACGCAGTATTTT
-	TRBV5-6	TRBJ2-1	-	CASSVIGSGSYNEQFF	TGTGCCAGCAGCGTAATCGGGAGCGGGTCCTACAATGAGCAGTTCTTC
-	TRBV6-5	TRBJ1-5	TRBD1	CASSRTGPRNQPQHF	TGTGCCAGCAGCCGGACAGGGCCTCGGAATCAGCCCCAGCATTTT
-	TRBV7-9	TRBJ1-3	TRBD1	CASSLAFRVGTANTTIYF	TGTGCCAGCAGCTTAGCGTTCCGAGTCGGGACAGCAAATACCACCATATATTTT
-	TRBV19	TRBJ2-1	TRBD2	CASSIAVGGGADEQFF	TGTGCCAGTAGTATAGCTGTTGGCGGGGGGGCCGATGAGCAGTTCTTC
-	TRBV27	TRBJ2-7	-	CASSSSTTVVYEQYF	TGTGCCAGCAGTTCATCCACGACTGTAGTCTACGAGCAGTACTTC
few	TRBV11-2	TRBJ1-2	-	CASSLAPRGEGYTF	TGTGCCAGCAGCTTAGCCCCCAGGGGTGAGGGCTACACCTTC